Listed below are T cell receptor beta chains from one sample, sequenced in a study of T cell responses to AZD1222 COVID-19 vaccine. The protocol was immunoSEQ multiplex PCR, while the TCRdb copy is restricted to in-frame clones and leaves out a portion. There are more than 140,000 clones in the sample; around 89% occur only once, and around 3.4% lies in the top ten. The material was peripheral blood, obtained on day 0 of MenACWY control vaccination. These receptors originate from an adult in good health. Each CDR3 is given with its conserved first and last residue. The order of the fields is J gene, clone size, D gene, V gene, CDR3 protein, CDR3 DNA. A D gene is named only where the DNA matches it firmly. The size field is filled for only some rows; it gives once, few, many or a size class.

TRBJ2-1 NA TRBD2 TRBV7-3 CASSPDGTSGYNEQFF TGTGCCAGCAGCCCCGACGGGACTAGCGGATACAATGAGCAGTTCTTC
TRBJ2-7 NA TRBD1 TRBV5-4 CASSFDRDEQYF TGTGCCAGCAGCTTCGACAGGGACGAGCAGTACTTC
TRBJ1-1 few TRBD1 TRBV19 CASSGTGGTEAFF TGTGCCAGTAGCGGGACAGGGGGGACTGAAGCTTTCTTT
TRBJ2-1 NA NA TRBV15 CATSRTNTNEQFF TGTGCCACCAGCAGAACTAATACTAATGAGCAGTTCTTC
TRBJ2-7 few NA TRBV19 CASKTQWGSSYEQYF TGTGCCAGTAAAACCCAGTGGGGGAGCTCCTACGAGCAGTACTTC
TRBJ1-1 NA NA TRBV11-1 CASSRTVDLDEAFF TGTGCCAGCAGCCGCACGGTAGATCTGGACGAAGCTTTCTTT
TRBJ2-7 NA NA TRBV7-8 CASSRGNRAQRIYEQYF TGTGCCAGCAGTCGCGGTAACAGGGCCCAGAGAATCTACGAGCAGTACTTC
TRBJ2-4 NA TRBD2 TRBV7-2 CASSFSQRGQGIQYF TGTGCCAGCAGCTTTTCGCAGCGGGGGCAGGGCATTCAGTACTTC
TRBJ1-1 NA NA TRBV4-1 CASSQDPGRDTEAFF TGCGCCAGCAGCCAAGATCCGGGGAGGGACACTGAAGCTTTCTTT
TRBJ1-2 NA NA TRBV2 CASSELARGGDGYTF TGTGCCAGCAGTGAATTGGCCAGGGGAGGCGATGGCTACACCTTC
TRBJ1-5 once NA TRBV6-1 CASSEWLQGFNQPQHF TGTGCCAGCAGTGAATGGCTGCAGGGTTTCAATCAGCCCCAGCATTTT
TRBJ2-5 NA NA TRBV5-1 CASSLLSGLGETQYF TGCGCCAGCAGCTTGTTGTCAGGCCTGGGGGAGACCCAGTACTTC
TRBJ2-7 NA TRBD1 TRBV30 CAWRRARGRYEQYF TGTGCCTGGAGGCGGGCGAGGGGGCGCTACGAGCAGTACTTC
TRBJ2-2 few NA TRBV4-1 CASRPGSSAGELFF TGCGCCAGCAGACCGGGGTCAAGTGCCGGGGAGCTGTTTTTT
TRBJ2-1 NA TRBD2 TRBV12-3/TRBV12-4 CASSWDYLDEQFF TGTGCCAGCAGTTGGGACTATTTAGATGAGCAGTTCTTC
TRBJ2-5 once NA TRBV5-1 CASSLVVPYQETQYF TGCGCCAGCAGCTTGGTGGTCCCGTACCAAGAGACCCAGTACTTC
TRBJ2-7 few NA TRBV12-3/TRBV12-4 CASTSSYEQYF TGTGCCAGCACTTCTTCCTACGAGCAGTACTTC
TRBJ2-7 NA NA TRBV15 CATSIHRDGPYEQYF TGTGCCACCAGCATACACCGGGACGGCCCCTACGAGCAGTACTTC
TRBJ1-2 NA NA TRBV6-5 CASSYGVGYTF TGTGCCAGCTCCTACGGGGTTGGCTACACCTTC
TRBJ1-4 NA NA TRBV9 CASSVEIDEELFF TGTGCCAGCAGCGTAGAAATTGATGAAGAACTGTTTTTT
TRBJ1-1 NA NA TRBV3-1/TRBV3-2 CASSQGVGDTEAFF TGTGCCAGCAGCCAAGGGGTGGGCGACACTGAAGCTTTCTTT
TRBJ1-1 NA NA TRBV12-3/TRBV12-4 CASTASGTEAFF TGTGCCAGCACCGCAAGTGGGACTGAAGCTTTCTTT
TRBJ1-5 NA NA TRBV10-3 CASRDSNQPQHF TGTGCCAGCAGGGATAGCAATCAGCCCCAGCATTTT
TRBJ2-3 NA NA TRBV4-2 CASSQEQQAGRDTQYF TGTGCCAGCAGCCAAGAGCAGCAGGCCGGTAGGGATACGCAGTATTTT
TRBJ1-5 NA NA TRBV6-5 CASKGNSNQPQHF TGTGCCAGCAAGGGGAATAGCAATCAGCCCCAGCATTTT
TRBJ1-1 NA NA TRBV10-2 CASSESIVVTEAFF TGCGCCAGCAGTGAGTCGATAGTGGTAACTGAAGCTTTCTTT
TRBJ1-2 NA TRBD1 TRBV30 CAFTGAFNYGYTF TGTGCCTTTACAGGGGCTTTTAACTATGGCTACACCTTC
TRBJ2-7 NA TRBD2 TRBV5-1 CASSLKKLAGDKSYEQYF TGCGCCAGCAGCTTGAAGAAACTAGCGGGGGACAAATCCTACGAGCAGTACTTC
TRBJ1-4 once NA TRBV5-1 CASSRGSLGPNEKLFF TGCGCCAGCAGTCGTGGATCTTTGGGGCCTAATGAAAAACTGTTTTTT
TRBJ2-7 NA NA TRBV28 CASSRPMREQYF TGTGCCAGCAGCCGGCCCATGCGAGAGCAGTACTTC
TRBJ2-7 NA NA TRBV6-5 CASTGRSYEQYF TGTGCCAGCACGGGAAGGTCCTACGAGCAGTACTTC
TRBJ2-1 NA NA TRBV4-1 CASSQESASLEQFF TGCGCCAGCAGCCAAGAGTCGGCTAGCCTTGAGCAGTTCTTC
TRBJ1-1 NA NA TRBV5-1 CASSLAGQIPTEAFF TGCGCCAGCAGCTTGGCGGGGCAGATTCCCACTGAAGCTTTCTTT